One and the same sample provided the 31 T cell receptor beta chains below, sequenced in a study of T cell changes during pregnancy in multiple sclerosis. Clones were read by immunoSEQ multiplex PCR, and TCRdb kept only the in-frame ones, dropping some. The sample carries some 60,000 clones, about 88% recorded once. Material: peripheral blood, obtained in the first trimester of pregnancy. These receptors all stem from a female donor in good health, enrolled as a control in a pregnancy study.

The rearrangement links TRBV9 to TRBJ2-1; 10 bases agree with TRBD1. The CDR3 has 17 residues. Trimming at V came to 3 bases and at J to 7 bases, leaving 13 bases not matched to a gene. Germline assignment: CDR1 SGDLS and CDR2 YYNGEE. This CDR3 is CASSAHATGQGRNEQFF. The CDR3 DNA reads TGTGCCAGCAGCGCACACGCCACGGGACAGGGGAGGAATGAGCAGTTCTTC.

This clone came up once. V gene TRBV6-5 combines with J gene TRBJ1-4, with D unclear. V lost 6 bases, J lost 4 bases, and 12 bases lay in between. This CDR3 spans 14 amino acids. The germline V gene encodes CDR1 MNHEY and CDR2 SVGAGI. In DNA, the CDR3 is TGTGCCAGCAGAAAGAGAGGACTTAATGAAAAACTGTTTTTT. Translation: CASRKRGLNEKLFF.

This clone has a single count. The chain joins TRBV27 to TRBJ2-5; 7 positions agree with TRBD1. Germline CDR1 reads MNHEY; CDR2 reads SMNVEV (reference sequence). This CDR3 region has 14 residues. J was trimmed by 4 bases and V by 5 bases; bases with no gene match: 7. The CDR3 coding sequence is TGTGCCAGCAGTAGCGACAGGGCTGCAGAGACCCAGTACTTC. This encodes CASSSDRAAETQYF.

This sequence joins TRBV21-1 and TRBJ1-2; the table's D call TRBD1 went unverified against the DNA. TRBV21-1 is given as a pseudogene. The CDR3 totals 12 residues. CDR3 DNA sequence: TGTGCCAGCCGCGGACAGAACTATGGCTACACCTTC. This encodes CASRGQNYGYTF.

This clone was counted once. This chain uses TRBV5-1 with TRBJ2-2; 10 bases line up with TRBD1. CDR3 length equals 15 residues. V trimming: 3 bases; J trimming: 3 bases; junction bases outside the gene matches: 2. Germline V gene lookup returns CDR1 SGHRS and CDR2 YFSETQ. CDR3 DNA sequence: TGCGCCAGCAGCTCCGGGACAGGGGACACCGGGGAGCTGTTTTTT. Its translation: CASSSGTGDTGELFF.

This chain connects TRBV7-8 to TRBJ1-6; D not certain. CDR1 SGHVS and CDR2 FQNEAQ come from the germline V gene. The V end lost 5 bases, the J end lost 6 bases, and 14 bases lay between the germline ends. The CDR3 spans 15 residues. This chain's CDR3 is CASSHIRDPNSPLHF. CDR3 bases: TGTGCCAGCAGCCACATTCGGGATCCTAATTCACCCCTCCACTTT.

The V gene is TRBV29-1, the J gene TRBJ1-1, with D unresolved. Germline loops: CDR1 SQVTM, CDR2 ANQGSEA. The germline V and J ends were trimmed by 7 bases and 4 bases, with 10 bases remaining between them. CDR3 length equals 11 residues. CDR3 bases: TGCAGCGAGGGCGGAGGCACTGAAGCTTTCTTT. Its translation: CSEGGGTEAFF.

The rearrangement joins TRBV5-4 to TRBJ1-1; D ambiguous. Germline V gene lookup returns CDR1 SGHNT and CDR2 YYREEE (reference sequence). The CDR3 has 13 amino acids. Trimming stripped 3 bases from V and 2 bases from J, with 8 bases between. DNA of the CDR3: TGTGCCAGCAGCTCCTACAGCAACACTGAAGCTTTCTTT. Amino acids: CASSSYSNTEAFF.

J is TRBJ1-4 and V is TRBV19, with a weak D call TRBD1 (6 bases). There are 17 residues in the CDR3. The V gene lost 7 bases and the J gene lost 10 bases, with 28 bases spanning the gap. Germline-derived CDR1 and CDR2 are LNHDA and SQIVND (reference sequence). CDR3 amino acids: CASTHTVGGPPMRKLFF. DNA of the CDR3: TGTGCCAGTACTCACACCGTGGGGGGGCCCCCTATGAGAAAACTGTTTTTT.

The V gene is TRBV11-2, the J gene TRBJ1-3; D not certain. Germline CDR1 is SGHAT and CDR2 is FQNNGV. The CDR3 runs to 14 residues. The germline V and J ends were trimmed by 1 base and 4 bases, with 8 bases remaining between them. The CDR3, as DNA: TGTGCCAGCAGCTTAGGAGGGAACGGAAACACCATATATTTT. Amino acid sequence: CASSLGGNGNTIYF.

The V call is TRBV4-3, the J call TRBJ2-7; 8 bases map to TRBD1. The V gene's germline CDR1 is LGHNA and CDR2 YSLEER. V lost 0 bases, J lost 4 bases, and 8 bases stayed unmatched. The CDR3 has 16 residues. The CDR3 sequence is CASSQEDRAHPYEQYF. The CDR3 coding sequence is TGCGCCAGCAGCCAAGAGGACAGGGCCCACCCTTACGAGCAGTACTTC.

This chain uses TRBV19 with TRBJ1-5; 8 bases fit TRBD1. CDR3 size: 15 residues. Germline V gene sequence: CDR1 LNHDA, CDR2 SQIVND (reference sequence). The trim removed 5 bases at V and 3 bases at J, leaving 6 bases unmatched. CDR3 amino acids: CASSDDRGNNQPQHF. CDR3 coding DNA: TGTGCCAGTAGTGACGACAGGGGTAACAATCAGCCCCAGCATTTT.

The V and J genes are TRBV2 and TRBJ1-1, with D possibly TRBD1 on 6 matching bases. Deletions cut 8 bases from V and 7 bases from J, with 14 bases between. This CDR3 spans 12 amino acids. From germline, CDR1 is SNHLY and CDR2 FYNNEI. The CDR3 loop reads CASGGLTSEAFF. The CDR3 DNA reads as TGTGCCAGCGGGGGCCTTACGAGTGAAGCTTTCTTT.

This chain joins TRBV5-6 and TRBJ2-2; D is perhaps TRBD2 (7 bases). V was cut by 0 bases and J by 4 bases, with 13 bases left in between. Germline values: CDR1 SGHDT, CDR2 YYEEEE. The CDR3 totals 16 residues. The CDR3 loop reads CASSLVGGASTGELFF. DNA for the CDR3: TGTGCCAGCAGCTTGGTAGGGGGGGCAAGCACCGGGGAGCTGTTTTTT.

This chain joins TRBV12-5 and TRBJ1-1, with TRBD1 as a possible D gene (5 bases). This CDR3 comprises 13 residues. V was shortened by 8 bases and J by 10 bases, with 20 bases between the two germline ends. Per germline, CDR1 LGHNT and CDR2 FRNRAP. The CDR3 bases are TGTGCTAGTCACTTCACCGTGGGGCAAGGAGCTTTCTTT. It is translated as CASHFTVGQGAFF.

The chain combines TRBV18 with TRBJ2-7; weak D call: TRBD1 (6 bases). The germline V gene encodes CDR1 KGHSH and CDR2 LQKENI. The CDR3 sequence is 14 residues long. Trimming cost V 2 bases and J 8 bases, with 16 bases left between them. The CDR3 spells CASSPGRGGSQQYF. The DNA of the CDR3 is TGTGCCAGCTCACCAGGGAGAGGGGGTAGTCAGCAGTACTTC.

The genes are TRBV4-3 and TRBJ1-1; D is unresolved. Germline values: CDR1 LGHNA, CDR2 YSLEER. The CDR3 consists of 14 residues. Deletions cut 0 bases from V and 0 bases from J, with 5 bases between. The CDR3 DNA follows: TGCGCCAGCAGCCAAGATATAGTGAACACTGAAGCTTTCTTT. Encoded protein: CASSQDIVNTEAFF.

Regarding this clone: The junction does not match germline at one end; this may be a read error. CDR3 loop: CASSLTQAPTDTQYF. CDR3 coding DNA: TGTGCTAGCAGCTTAACCCAGGCCCCCACAGATACGCAGTATTTT. The J gene is TRBJ2-3, the V gene TRBV7-7; D is unresolved. CDR1 and CDR2 (germline): SSHAT, FNYEAQ (reference sequence). The CDR3 contains 15 residues.

This clone is a singleton in its sample. J is TRBJ2-1 and V is TRBV5-1; tentative D call: TRBD2 (6 bases). Germline V lookup: CDR1 SGHRS, CDR2 YFSETQ. The germline V and J ends were trimmed by 2 bases and 6 bases, with 24 bases remaining between them. This CDR3 region has 18 residues. This CDR3 reads CASSFYPPIAERGNEQFF. DNA for the CDR3: TGCGCCAGCAGCTTTTACCCGCCAATAGCGGAGAGGGGCAATGAGCAGTTCTTC.

The V call is TRBV10-3, the J call TRBJ2-7; perhaps TRBD1 as D (6 bases). Germline V lookup: CDR1 ENHRY, CDR2 SYGVKD. V was trimmed by 9 bases and J by 1 base, leaving 13 bases between them. This CDR3 spans 13 amino acids. CDR3 DNA: TGTGCCATTAGAAGGGACACTTCCTACGAGCAGTACTTC. It codes for CAIRRDTSYEQYF.

The chain joins TRBV19 to TRBJ2-2, with TRBD2 matching over 11 bases. The V segment lost 5 bases and the J segment 5 bases; nucleotides outside the gene matches: 10. CDR1 is LNHDA and CDR2 is SQIVND in the germline V gene (reference sequence). The CDR3 loop spans 17 amino acids. The CDR3 nucleotides read TGTGCCAGTAGTGCCGGACTAGCGGGTGACGATACCGGGGAGCTGTTTTTT. As protein: CASSAGLAGDDTGELFF.

This clone was recorded a few times. The genes are TRBV30 and TRBJ1-2; D ambiguous. Germline V CDR1 and CDR2: GTSNPN, SVGIG (reference sequence). The germline V and J ends were trimmed by 1 base and 5 bases, with 8 bases remaining between them. The CDR3 has 12 amino acids. The CDR3 spells CAWSERVYGYTF. The CDR3 nucleotides read TGTGCCTGGAGTGAGCGCGTTTATGGCTACACCTTC.

CDR3 sequence (DNA): TGCGCCAGCAGTGAGCCCTTCTACGAGCAGTACTTC. This gives the protein CASSEPFYEQYF. The chain couples TRBV10-1 to TRBJ2-7; no clear D gene. This CDR3 has 12 amino acids. Germline V gene sequence: CDR1 WNHNN, CDR2 SYGVQD (reference sequence). V gave up 2 bases and J gave up 3 bases, with 5 bases separating them.

The chain combines TRBV7-3 with TRBJ2-2; no definite D call. The CDR3 is made up of 14 amino acids. V was pared by 4 bases and J by 4 bases, with 10 bases between. The germline CDR1 and CDR2 sequences are SGHTA and FQGTGA. CDR3 in amino acids: CASSSFLFTGELFF. The CDR3 nucleotides read TGTGCCAGCAGCTCCTTCCTCTTCACCGGGGAGCTGTTTTTT.

The chain employs TRBV7-2 and TRBJ1-1, with 8 bases lining up with TRBD1. V shed 2 bases and J 1 base; nucleotides not matched to a gene: 15. This CDR3 contains 19 residues. CDR1 is SGHTA, CDR2 FQGNSA, per germline. CDR3 sequence (DNA): TGTGCCAGCAGCTTATTACAACAGGACAGGGCTCCCGGGAACACTGAAGCTTTCTTT. Translation gives CASSLLQQDRAPGNTEAFF.

The chain has TRBV5-1 and TRBJ2-1; weak D call: TRBD2 (6 bases). The CDR3 loop spans 16 amino acids. V lost 5 bases and J 0 bases, leaving 15 bases between the germline ends. Germline loops: CDR1 SGHRS, CDR2 YFSETQ. This chain's CDR3 is CASSPSAGSSYNEQFF. The CDR3 bases are TGCGCCAGCAGTCCCTCGGCGGGGAGCTCCTACAATGAGCAGTTCTTC.

This sequence joins TRBV4-2 and TRBJ1-1; D is perhaps TRBD1 (6 bases). CDR3 length: 17 amino acids. From germline, CDR1 is LGHNA and CDR2 YNFKEQ. The V and J ends lost 7 bases and 0 bases respectively, with 21 bases between them. The CDR3 loop reads CASTEEMMGHLNTEAFF. CDR3 bases: TGTGCCAGCACCGAAGAAATGATGGGACACTTGAACACTGAAGCTTTCTTT.

This chain links TRBV9 with TRBJ2-7; 10 nucleotides match TRBD2. The V gene's germline CDR1 is SGDLS and CDR2 YYNGEE. V lost 1 base to trimming and J lost 0 bases; unmatched junction nucleotides: 4. This CDR3 contains 16 residues. CDR3 nucleotide sequence: TGTGCCAGCAGCGTACCTAGCGGGAGCTACTCCTACGAGCAGTACTTC. Translated, it gives CASSVPSGSYSYEQYF.

The chain carries TRBV5-6 and TRBJ2-5; the D gene is possibly TRBD2 (5 bases). This CDR3 contains 15 residues. Between the trimmed V and J ends, which lost 0 bases and 10 bases, there was a span of 19 bases. Germline V gene sequence: CDR1 SGHDT, CDR2 YYEEEE. CDR3 loop: CASSLAEREERDQYF. The CDR3 DNA sequence: TGTGCCAGCAGCTTGGCCGAGAGAGAAGAGAGGGACCAGTACTTC.

The chain is built from TRBV2 and TRBJ2-2; tentatively, D is TRBD1 (5 bases). This CDR3 is 16 amino acids long. Germline V gene lookup returns CDR1 SNHLY and CDR2 FYNNEI. V shed 3 bases and J shed 1 base, with 12 bases lying between them. Here the CDR3 DNA reads TGTGCCAGCAGTGACTTGGGGCAGAGGAACACCGGGGAGCTGTTTTTT. This sequence encodes CASSDLGQRNTGELFF.

The rearrangement links TRBV9 to TRBJ2-7, with TRBD1 matching over 9 bases. V shed 2 bases and J 5 bases; nucleotides not matched to a gene: 8. The CDR3 runs to 15 residues. The germline gives CDR1 SGDLS, CDR2 YYNGEE. This CDR3 is CASSVAGQGFHEQYF. For the CDR3, the DNA is TGTGCCAGCAGCGTGGCAGGACAGGGGTTCCACGAGCAGTACTTC.